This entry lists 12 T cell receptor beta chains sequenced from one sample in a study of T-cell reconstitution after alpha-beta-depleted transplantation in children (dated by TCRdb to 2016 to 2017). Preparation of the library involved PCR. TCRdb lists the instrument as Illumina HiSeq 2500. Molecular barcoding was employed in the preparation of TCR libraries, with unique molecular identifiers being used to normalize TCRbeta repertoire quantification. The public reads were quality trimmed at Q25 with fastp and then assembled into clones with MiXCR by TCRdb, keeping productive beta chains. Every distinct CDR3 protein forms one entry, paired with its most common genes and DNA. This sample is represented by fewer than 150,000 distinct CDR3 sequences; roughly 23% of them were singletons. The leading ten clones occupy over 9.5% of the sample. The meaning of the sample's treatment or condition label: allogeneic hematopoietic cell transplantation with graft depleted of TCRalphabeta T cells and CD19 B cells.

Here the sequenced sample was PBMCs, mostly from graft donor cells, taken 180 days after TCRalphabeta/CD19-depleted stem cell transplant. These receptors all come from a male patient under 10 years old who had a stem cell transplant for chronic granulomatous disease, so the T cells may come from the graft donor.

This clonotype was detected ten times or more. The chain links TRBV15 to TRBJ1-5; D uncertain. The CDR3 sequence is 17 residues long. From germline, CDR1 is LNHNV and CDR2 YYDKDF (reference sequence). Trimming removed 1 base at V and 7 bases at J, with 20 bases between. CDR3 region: CATSRVSGAGSTQPQHF. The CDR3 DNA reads TGTGCCACCAGCAGAGTCAGCGGTGCAGGCTCTACCCAGCCCCAGCATTTT.

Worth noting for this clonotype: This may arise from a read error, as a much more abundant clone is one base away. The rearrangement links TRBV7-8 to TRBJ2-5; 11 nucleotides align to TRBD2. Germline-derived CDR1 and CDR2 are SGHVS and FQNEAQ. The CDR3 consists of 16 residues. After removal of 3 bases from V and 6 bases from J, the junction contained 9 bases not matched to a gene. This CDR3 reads CASSFLAGGTNQTQYF. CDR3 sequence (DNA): TGTGCCAGCAGCTTTCTAGCGGGGGGAACGAATCAGACCCAGTACTTC.

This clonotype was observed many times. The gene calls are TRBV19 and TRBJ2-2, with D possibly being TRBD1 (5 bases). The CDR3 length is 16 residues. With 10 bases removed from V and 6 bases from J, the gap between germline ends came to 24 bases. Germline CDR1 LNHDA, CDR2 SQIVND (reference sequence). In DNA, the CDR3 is TGTGCCACCACCCCCTTCCCCCCAGGGTTGTCCGGGGAGCTGTTTTTT. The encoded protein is CATTPFPPGLSGELFF.

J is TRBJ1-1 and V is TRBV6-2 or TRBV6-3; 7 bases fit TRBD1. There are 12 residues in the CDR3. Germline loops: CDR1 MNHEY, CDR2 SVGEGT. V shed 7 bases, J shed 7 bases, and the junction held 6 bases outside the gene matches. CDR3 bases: TGTGCCAGCACAAGACAGGGCGATGAAGCTTTCTTT. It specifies CASTRQGDEAFF.

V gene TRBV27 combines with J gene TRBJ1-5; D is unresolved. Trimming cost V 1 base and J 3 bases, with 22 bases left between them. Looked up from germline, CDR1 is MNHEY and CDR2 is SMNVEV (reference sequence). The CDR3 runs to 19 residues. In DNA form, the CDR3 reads TGTGCCAGCAGTTTATTAGCTCCGCGAGTACCACTTAACAATCAGCCCCAGCATTTT. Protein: CASSLLAPRVPLNNQPQHF.

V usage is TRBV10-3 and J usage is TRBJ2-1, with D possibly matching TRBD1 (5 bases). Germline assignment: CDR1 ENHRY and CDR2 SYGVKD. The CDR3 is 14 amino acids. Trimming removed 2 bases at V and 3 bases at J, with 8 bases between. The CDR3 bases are TGTGCCATCAGTGAGGGGGCCGTCTACAATGAGCAGTTCTTC. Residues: CAISEGAVYNEQFF.

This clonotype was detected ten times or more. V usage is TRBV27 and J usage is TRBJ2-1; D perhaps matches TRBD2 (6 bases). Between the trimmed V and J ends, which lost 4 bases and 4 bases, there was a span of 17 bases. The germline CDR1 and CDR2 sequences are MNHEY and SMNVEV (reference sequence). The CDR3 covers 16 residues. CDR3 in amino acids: CASSSKRAESYNEQFF. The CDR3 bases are TGTGCCAGCAGTTCTAAGCGGGCCGAATCTTACAATGAGCAGTTCTTC.

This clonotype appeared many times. CDR3 in amino acids: CSAFIQGQFF. The CDR3 bases are TGCAGTGCATTCATCCAGGGGCAGTTCTTC. This rearrangement joins TRBV20-1 to TRBJ2-1; D is possibly TRBD1 (5 bases). This CDR3 is 10 amino acids long. Germline CDR1 is DFQATT and CDR2 is SNEGSKA (reference sequence). V shed 6 bases and J shed 12 bases, with 12 bases lying between them.

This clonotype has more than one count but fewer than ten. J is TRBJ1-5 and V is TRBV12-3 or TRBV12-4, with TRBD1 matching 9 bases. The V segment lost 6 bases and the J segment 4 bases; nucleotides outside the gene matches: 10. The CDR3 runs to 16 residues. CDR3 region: CASSPIGQGSNQPQHF. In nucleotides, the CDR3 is TGTGCCAGCAGCCCCATTGGACAGGGGAGTAATCAGCCCCAGCATTTT.

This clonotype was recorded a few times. As DNA, the CDR3 is TGTGCCAGCAGACCCCGCAACTATGGCTACACCTTC. The encoded protein is CASRPRNYGYTF. The chain links TRBV12-3 or TRBV12-4 to TRBJ1-2; unclear D gene. Trimming pared 6 bases from V and 2 bases from J, leaving 7 bases between. The CDR3 is 12 residues long.

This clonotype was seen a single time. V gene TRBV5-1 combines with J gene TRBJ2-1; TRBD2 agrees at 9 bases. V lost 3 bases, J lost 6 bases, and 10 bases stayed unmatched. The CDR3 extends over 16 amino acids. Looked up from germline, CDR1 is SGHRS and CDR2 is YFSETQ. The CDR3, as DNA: TGCGCCAGCAGCTCGTCCATAGCGGGAGCACTCAATGAGCAGTTCTTC. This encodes CASSSSIAGALNEQFF.

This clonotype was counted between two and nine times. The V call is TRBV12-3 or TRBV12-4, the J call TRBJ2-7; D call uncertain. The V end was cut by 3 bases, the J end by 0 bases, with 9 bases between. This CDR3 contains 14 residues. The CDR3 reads CASSFFTGSYEQYF. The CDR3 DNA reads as TGTGCCAGCAGTTTTTTTACCGGCTCCTACGAGCAGTACTTC.